This TCR beta chain was found in a study of blood T cells in healthy people across ages. Sample-barcoded 5' priming and a J-beta primer mix drove a second PCR of roughly 6 to 12 cycles. Carrying 12 random nucleotides, a template-switch adaptor labeled each individual cDNA molecule. TCRdb reanalysed the 5' RACE reads using MiXCR and keeps one entry per CDR3 protein. The repertoire holds some 1.7 million distinct CDR3 sequences, 25% to 30% seen once, with more than 6% in the top ten. This CDR3 region has 17 residues. CDR1 is MDHEN, CDR2 SYDVKM, per germline. Concerning this clonotype: Relative to the germline gene, one junction end is altered; a read error may explain this.

Input material: blood. The sequence came from a woman aged 25-40 years in good health. The chain carries TRBV28 and TRBJ2-5; the match to TRBD2 covers 14 bases. The CDR3 region is CAGSFLGLAGGGETQYF. CDR3 nucleotide sequence: TGTGCCGGCAGTTTTCTAGGACTAGCGGGGGGTGGAGAGACCCAGTACTTC.